What follows is one TCR beta chain and its context. The sample comes from a study of OX40 agonist ivuxolimab in advanced cancers. Study in general: A diagnosis of hepatocellular carcinoma, melanoma, renal cell or head and neck cancer was present in dose-escalation patients. Two patients with cutaneous melanoma and one with hepatocellular carcinoma, three in total, showed partial responses.

The germline CDR1 and CDR2 sequences are SNHLY and FYNNEI. The length of the CDR3 is 13 residues. Between the trimmed V and J ends, which lost 2 bases and 6 bases, there was a span of 10 bases. Here immunoSEQ multiplex PCR was the method, and the copy in TCRdb shows in-frame clones only, minus some. The sample consists of around 53,000 clones, approximately 91% of them appearing once. This specimen was CD4+ or CD8+ T cells sorted from blood, taken in a trial of the OX40 agonist ivuxolimab. The origin of this receptor is an adult with an advanced solid tumor such as melanoma, head and neck, liver or kidney cancer. The chain employs TRBV2 and TRBJ1-2; D may be TRBD1 (5 bases). CDR3 DNA: TGTGCCAGCAGTGAAATCGTGGGGCATGGCTACACCTTC. Translated: CASSEIVGHGYTF.